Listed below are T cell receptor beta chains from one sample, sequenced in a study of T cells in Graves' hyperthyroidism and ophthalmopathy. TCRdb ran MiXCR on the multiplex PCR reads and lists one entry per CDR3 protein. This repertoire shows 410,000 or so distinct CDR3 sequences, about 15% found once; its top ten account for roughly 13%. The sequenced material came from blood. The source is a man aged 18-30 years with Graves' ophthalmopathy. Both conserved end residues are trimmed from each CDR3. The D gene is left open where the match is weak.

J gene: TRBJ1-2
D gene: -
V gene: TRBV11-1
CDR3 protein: ASSPETGPSYGYT

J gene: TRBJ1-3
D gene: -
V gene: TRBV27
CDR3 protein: ASSLLSSGTENTIY

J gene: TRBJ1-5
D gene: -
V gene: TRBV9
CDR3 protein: ASSVGQNSNQPQH

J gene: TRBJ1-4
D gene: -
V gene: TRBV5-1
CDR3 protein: ASSLGQDNEKLF

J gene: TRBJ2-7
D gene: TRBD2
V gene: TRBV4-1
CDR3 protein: ASSPRGSAGGTYEQY

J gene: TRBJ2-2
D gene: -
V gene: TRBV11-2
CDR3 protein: ASSSGPTPLPGELF

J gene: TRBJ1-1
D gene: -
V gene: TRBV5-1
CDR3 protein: ASSLGYMNTEAF

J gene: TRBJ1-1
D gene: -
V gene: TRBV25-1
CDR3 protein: ASSEWGGAQPEAF

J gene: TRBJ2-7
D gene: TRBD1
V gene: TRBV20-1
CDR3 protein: SATWTGYEQY

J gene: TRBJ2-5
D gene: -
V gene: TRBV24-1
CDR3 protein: ATSAWVLRPGPETQY

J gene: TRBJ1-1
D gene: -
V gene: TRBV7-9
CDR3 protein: ASRAVMNTEAF

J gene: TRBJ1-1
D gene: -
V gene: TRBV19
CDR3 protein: ASKLGDFGTEAF

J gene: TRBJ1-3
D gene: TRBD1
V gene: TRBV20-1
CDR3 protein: SARPGDSSGNTIY

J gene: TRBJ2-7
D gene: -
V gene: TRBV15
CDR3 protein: ATSSTGLREQY

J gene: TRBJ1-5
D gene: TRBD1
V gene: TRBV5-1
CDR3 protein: ASSLATGAEQPQH

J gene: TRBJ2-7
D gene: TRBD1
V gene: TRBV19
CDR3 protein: ASSRGTGDPPYEQY

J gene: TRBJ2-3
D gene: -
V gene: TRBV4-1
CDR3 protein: ASSLRMTRGTDTQY

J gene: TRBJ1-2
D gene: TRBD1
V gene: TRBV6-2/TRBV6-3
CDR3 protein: ASSYGGQGDYGYT

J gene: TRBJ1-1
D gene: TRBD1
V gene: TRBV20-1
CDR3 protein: SASILGQGNTEAF

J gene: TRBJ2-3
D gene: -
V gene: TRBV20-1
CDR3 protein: SARLGGDTQY

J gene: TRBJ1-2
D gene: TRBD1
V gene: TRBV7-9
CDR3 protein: ASSPPGQNAYGYT

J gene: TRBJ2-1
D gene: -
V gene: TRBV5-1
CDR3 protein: ASSYPPDTSYNEQF

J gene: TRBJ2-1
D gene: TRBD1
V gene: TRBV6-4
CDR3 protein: ASSFYRGKF

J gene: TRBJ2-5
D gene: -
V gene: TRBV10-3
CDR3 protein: AIGSRLVFY

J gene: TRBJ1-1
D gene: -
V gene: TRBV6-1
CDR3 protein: ASSERLGVGAF

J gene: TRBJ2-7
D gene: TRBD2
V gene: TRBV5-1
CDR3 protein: ASSYSLAGSSYEQY

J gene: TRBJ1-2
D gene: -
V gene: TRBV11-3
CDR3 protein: ASSPASDYGYT

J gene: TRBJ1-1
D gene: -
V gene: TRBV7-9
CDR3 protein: ASSLDGGRTEAF

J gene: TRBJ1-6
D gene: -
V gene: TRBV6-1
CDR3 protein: ASSDRSSYNSPLH

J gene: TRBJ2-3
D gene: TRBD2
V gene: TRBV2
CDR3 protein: ASSVSERESDTQY

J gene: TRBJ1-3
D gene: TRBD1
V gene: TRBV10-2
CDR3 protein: ASHSGGSGNTIY

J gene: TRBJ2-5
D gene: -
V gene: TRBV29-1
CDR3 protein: SSDGGTAAETQY

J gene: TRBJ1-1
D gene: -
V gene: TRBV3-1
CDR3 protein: ASSRDTTKATEAF

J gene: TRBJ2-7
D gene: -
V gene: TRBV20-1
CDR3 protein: SVTAHSPYEQY

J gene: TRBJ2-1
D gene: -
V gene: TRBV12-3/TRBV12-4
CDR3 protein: ASSLQSYMGEQF

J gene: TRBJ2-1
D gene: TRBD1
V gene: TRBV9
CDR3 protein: ASSDPGTGNEQF

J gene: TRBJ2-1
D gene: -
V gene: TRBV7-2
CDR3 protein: ASSLDFGNEQF

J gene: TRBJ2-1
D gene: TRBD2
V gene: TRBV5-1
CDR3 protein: ASSLLAGTYNEQF

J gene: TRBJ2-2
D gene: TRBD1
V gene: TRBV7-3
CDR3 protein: ASSLTGVAGELF

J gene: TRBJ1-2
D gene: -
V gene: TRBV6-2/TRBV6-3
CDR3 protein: ASSGTNYYGYT

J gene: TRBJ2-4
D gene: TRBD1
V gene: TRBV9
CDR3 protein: ASSGQGAIQY

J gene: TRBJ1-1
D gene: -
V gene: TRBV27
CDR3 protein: ASSFIRGLAEAF

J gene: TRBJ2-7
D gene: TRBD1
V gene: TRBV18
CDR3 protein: ASSPPDRARGQY

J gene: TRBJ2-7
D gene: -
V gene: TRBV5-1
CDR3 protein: ASSLSTPYEQY

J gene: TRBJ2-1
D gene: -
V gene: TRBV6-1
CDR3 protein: ASSLAGQQF

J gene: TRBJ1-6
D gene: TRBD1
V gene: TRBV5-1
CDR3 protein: ASSINRGSDNSPLH

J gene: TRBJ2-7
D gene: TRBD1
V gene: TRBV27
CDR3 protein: ASSALPGQGHEQY

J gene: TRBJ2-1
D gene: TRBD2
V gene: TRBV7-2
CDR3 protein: ASSSSASGTEYNEQF

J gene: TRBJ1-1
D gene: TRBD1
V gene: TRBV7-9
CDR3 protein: GSGTANTEAF

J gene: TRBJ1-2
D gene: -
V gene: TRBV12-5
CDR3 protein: ASGLPPRGSGHYGYT